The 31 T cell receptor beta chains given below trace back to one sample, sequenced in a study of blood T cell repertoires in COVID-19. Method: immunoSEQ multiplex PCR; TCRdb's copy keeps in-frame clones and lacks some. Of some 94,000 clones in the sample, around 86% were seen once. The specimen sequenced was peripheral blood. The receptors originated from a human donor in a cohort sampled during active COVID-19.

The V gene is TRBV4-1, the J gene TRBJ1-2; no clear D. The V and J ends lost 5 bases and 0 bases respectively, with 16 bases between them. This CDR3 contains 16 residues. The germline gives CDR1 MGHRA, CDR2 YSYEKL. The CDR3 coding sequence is TGCGCCAGCAGCAACCTAGGAGGGCGGTCTAACTATGGCTACACCTTC. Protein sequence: CASSNLGGRSNYGYTF.

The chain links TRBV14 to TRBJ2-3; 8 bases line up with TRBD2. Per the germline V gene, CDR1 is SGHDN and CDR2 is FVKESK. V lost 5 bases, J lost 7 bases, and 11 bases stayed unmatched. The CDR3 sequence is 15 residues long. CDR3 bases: TGTGCCAGCAGCGGCTGGGCAGCGGGAGTGAATACGCAGTATTTT. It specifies CASSGWAAGVNTQYF.

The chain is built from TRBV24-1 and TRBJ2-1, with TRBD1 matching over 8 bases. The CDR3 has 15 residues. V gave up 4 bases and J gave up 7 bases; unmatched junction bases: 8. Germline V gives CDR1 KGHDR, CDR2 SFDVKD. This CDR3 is CATSEQGDLRNEQFF. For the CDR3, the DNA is TGTGCCACCAGTGAACAGGGGGATTTAAGAAATGAGCAGTTCTTC.

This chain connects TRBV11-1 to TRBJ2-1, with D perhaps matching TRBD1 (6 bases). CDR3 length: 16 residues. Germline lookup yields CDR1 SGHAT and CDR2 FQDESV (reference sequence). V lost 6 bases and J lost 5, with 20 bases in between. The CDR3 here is CASRLFGGSWDNEQFF. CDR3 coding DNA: TGTGCCAGCAGGCTTTTTGGGGGCTCATGGGACAATGAGCAGTTCTTC.

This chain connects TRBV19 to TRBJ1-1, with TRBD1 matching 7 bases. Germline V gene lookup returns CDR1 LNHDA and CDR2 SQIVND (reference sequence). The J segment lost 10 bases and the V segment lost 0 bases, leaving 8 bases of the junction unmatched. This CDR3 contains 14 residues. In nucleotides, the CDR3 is TGTGCCAGTAGTATAGACGGGGAACAGGGGATAGCTTTCTTT. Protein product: CASSIDGEQGIAFF.

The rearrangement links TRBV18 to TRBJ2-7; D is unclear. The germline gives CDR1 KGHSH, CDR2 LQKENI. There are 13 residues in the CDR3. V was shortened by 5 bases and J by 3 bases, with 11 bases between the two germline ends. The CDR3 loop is CASSISSDYEQYF. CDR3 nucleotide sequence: TGTGCCAGCTCAATCAGTTCAGACTACGAGCAGTACTTC.

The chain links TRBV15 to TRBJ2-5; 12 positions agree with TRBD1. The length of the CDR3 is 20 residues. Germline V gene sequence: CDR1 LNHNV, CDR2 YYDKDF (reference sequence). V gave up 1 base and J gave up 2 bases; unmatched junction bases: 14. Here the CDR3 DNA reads TGTGCCACCAGCAGAGCCGGGACAGGGGGCGCCGAGGGTCTACAAGAGACCCAGTACTTC. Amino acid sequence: CATSRAGTGGAEGLQETQYF.

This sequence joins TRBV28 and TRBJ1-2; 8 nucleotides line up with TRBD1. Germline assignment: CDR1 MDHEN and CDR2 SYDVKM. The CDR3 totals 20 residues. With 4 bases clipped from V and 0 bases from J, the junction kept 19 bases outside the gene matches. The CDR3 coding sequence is TGTGCCAGCAGTTCGCGGCACAGGGGGGTCTTGGAAACAGCTAACTATGGCTACACCTTC. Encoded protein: CASSSRHRGVLETANYGYTF.

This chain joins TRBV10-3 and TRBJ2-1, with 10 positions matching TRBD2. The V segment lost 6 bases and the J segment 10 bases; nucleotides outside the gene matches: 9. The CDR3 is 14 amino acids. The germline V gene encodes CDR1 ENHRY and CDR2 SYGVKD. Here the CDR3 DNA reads TGTGCCATCAGGGACGAGCGGGAGGGCCCCGAGCAGTTCTTC. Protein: CAIRDEREGPEQFF.

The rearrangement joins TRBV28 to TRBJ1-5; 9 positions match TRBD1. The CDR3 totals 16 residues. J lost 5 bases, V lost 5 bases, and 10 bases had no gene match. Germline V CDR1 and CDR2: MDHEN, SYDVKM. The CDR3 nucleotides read TGTGCCAGCAGTGTCATAACAGGGGGCCCATATCAGCCCCAGCATTTT. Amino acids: CASSVITGGPYQPQHF.

The CDR3 sequence: CATSDTHPGLAGTYEQYF. The DNA for the CDR3 is TGTGCCACCAGTGACACCCACCCGGGACTAGCGGGGACCTACGAGCAGTACTTC. The rearrangement uses TRBV24-1 and TRBJ2-7; 13 positions match TRBD2. V was clipped by 4 bases and J by 2 bases; unmatched bases: 10. The CDR3 extends over 18 amino acids. Looked up from germline, CDR1 is KGHDR and CDR2 is SFDVKD.

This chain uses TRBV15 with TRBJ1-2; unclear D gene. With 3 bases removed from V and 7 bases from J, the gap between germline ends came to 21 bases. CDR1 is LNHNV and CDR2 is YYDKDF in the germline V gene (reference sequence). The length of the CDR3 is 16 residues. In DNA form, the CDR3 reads TGTGCCACCAGCAGCGCCCGGGAAGACACCCGCGCTGGCTACACCTTC. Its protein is CATSSAREDTRAGYTF.

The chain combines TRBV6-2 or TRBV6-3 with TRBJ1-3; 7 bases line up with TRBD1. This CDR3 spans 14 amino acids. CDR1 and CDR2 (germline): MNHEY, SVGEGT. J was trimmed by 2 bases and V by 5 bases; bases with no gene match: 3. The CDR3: CASSQDRPGNTIYF. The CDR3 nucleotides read TGTGCCAGCAGTCAGGACAGGCCTGGAAACACCATATATTTT.

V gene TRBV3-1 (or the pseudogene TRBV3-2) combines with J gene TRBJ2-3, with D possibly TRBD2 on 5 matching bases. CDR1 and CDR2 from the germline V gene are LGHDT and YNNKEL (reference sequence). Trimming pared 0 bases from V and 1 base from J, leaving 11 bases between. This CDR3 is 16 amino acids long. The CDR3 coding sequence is TGTGCCAGCAGCCAAGAATTCGGGGATCGCACAGATACGCAGTATTTT. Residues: CASSQEFGDRTDTQYF.

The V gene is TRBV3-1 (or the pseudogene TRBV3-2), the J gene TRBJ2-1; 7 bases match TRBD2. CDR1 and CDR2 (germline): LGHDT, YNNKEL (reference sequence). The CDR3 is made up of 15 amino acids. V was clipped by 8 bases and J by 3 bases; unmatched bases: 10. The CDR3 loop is CASRAGPSGYNEQFF. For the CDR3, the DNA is TGTGCCAGCCGCGCCGGGCCTAGCGGCTACAATGAGCAGTTCTTC.

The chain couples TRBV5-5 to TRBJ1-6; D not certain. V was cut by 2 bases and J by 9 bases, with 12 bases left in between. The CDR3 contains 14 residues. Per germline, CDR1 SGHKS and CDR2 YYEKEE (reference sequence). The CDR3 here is CASSFNPSGSPLHF. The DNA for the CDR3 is TGTGCCAGCAGCTTCAACCCTTCGGGTTCACCCCTCCACTTT.

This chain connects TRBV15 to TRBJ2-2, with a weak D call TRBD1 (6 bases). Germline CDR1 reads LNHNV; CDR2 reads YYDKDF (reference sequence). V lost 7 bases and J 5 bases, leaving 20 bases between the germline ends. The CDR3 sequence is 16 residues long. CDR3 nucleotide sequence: TGTGCCACCACCAATGGGGGCGGTCCGCAGACCGGGGAGCTGTTTTTT. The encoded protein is CATTNGGGPQTGELFF.

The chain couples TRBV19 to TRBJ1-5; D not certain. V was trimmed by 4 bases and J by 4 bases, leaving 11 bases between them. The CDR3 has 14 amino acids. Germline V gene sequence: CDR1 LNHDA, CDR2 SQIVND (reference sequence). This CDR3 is CASSRGERNQPQHF. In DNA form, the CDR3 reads TGTGCCAGTAGTAGGGGAGAACGAAATCAGCCCCAGCATTTT.

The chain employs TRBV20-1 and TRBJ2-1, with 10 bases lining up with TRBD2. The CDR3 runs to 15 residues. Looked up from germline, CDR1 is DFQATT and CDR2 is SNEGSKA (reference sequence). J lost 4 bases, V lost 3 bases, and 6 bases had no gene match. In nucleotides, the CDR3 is TGCAGTGCTAGTGATCTAGCGGGAGTTTACAATGAGCAGTTCTTC. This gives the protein CSASDLAGVYNEQFF.

The CDR3 region is CASSPTSLSYNEQFF. DNA for the CDR3: TGTGCCAGCAGTCCGACTAGCCTCTCCTACAATGAGCAGTTCTTC. This chain connects TRBV7-9 to TRBJ2-1; 7 nucleotides align to TRBD2. CDR3 size: 15 residues. Germline V CDR1 and CDR2: SEHNR, FQNEAQ (reference sequence). V lost 6 bases to trimming and J lost 0 bases; unmatched junction nucleotides: 5.

The CDR3 protein is CASSLAGDRVDEQFF. The CDR3, as DNA: TGTGCCAGCAGCTTAGCAGGGGACAGGGTAGATGAGCAGTTCTTC. The chain employs TRBV7-8 and TRBJ2-1; 9 bases line up with TRBD1. Germline values: CDR1 SGHVS, CDR2 FQNEAQ. CDR3 size: 15 residues. The J segment lost 8 bases and the V segment lost 0 bases, leaving 5 bases of the junction unmatched.

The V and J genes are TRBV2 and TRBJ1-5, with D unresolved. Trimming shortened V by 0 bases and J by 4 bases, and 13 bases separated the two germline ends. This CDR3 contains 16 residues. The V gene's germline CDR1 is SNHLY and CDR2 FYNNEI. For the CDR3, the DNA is TGTGCCAGCAGTGAAGCGGGAGGGCTCGGTAATCAGCCCCAGCATTTT. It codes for CASSEAGGLGNQPQHF.

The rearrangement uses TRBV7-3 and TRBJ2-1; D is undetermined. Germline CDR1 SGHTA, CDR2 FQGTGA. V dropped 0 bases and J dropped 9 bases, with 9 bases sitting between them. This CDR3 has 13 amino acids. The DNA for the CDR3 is TGTGCCAGCAGCTTAACGAGTTTTAGTGAGCAGTTCTTC. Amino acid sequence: CASSLTSFSEQFF.

The CDR3 sequence is CASSLFCRDYKGAYEQYF. CDR3 coding DNA: TGTGCCAGCAGTTTATTCTGTCGGGACTACAAAGGAGCATACGAGCAGTACTTC. This chain joins TRBV28 and TRBJ2-7, with 7 nucleotides matching TRBD2. Losses at the gene ends were 1 base for V and 4 bases for J; bases not matched to a gene: 16. CDR1 and CDR2 from the germline V gene are MDHEN and SYDVKM. The CDR3 is 18 residues long.

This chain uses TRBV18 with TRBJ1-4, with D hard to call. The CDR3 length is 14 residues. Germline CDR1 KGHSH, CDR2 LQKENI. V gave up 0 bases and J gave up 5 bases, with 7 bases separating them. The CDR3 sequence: CASSPPGGNEKLFF. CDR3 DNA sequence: TGTGCCAGCTCACCACCGGGCGGGAATGAAAAACTGTTTTTT.

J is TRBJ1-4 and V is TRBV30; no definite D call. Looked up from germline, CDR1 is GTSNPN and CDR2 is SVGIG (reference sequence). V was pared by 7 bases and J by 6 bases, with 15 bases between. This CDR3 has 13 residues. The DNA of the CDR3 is TGTGCCTTAAGTGGCGGGCGGGATGAAAAACTGTTTTTT. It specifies CALSGGRDEKLFF. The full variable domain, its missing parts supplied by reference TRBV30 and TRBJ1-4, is SQTIHQWPATLVQPVGSPLSLECTVEGTSNPNLYWYRQAAGRGLQLLFYSVGIGQISSEVPQNLSASRPQDRQFILSSKKLLLSDSGFYLCALSGGRDEKLFFGSGTQLSVL.

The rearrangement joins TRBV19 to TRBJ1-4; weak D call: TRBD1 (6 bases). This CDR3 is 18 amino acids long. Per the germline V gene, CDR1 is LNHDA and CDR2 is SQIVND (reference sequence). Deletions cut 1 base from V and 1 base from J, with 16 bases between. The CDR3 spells CASSIAGTLKGTNEKLFF. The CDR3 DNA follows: TGTGCCAGTAGTATAGCCGGGACACTAAAGGGAACTAATGAAAAACTGTTTTTT.

The DNA of the CDR3 is TGTGCCAGCAGTTTATCGCTACGGACATCTCAACGGGAGACCCAGTACTTC. Protein product: CASSLSLRTSQRETQYF. This chain links TRBV27 with TRBJ2-5; possibly TRBD1 for D (5 bases). This CDR3 has 17 amino acids. V lost 0 bases to trimming and J lost 5 bases, with 19 bases between them. CDR1 and CDR2 from the germline V gene are MNHEY and SMNVEV (reference sequence).

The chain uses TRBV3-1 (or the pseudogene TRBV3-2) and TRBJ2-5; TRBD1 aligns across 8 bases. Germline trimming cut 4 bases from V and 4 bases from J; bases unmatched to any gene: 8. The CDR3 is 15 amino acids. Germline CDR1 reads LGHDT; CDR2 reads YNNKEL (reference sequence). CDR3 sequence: CASSLGQEVTETQYF. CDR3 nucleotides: TGTGCCAGCAGCCTGGGACAGGAGGTTACAGAGACCCAGTACTTC.

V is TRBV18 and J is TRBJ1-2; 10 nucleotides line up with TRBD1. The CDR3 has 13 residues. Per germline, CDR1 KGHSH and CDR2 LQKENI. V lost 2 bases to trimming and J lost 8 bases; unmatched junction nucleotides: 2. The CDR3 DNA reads TGTGCCAGCTCACCAGGGACAGGGGTCGGCTACACCTTC. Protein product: CASSPGTGVGYTF.

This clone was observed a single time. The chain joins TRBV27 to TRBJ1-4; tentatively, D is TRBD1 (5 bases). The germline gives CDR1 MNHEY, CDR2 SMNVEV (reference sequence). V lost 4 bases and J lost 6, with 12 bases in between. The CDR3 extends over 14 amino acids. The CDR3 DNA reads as TGTGCCAGCAGTTCGACAGACGCATATGAAAAACTGTTTTTT. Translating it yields CASSSTDAYEKLFF.